A selection of T cell receptor beta chains follows, all from one sample in a study of blood T cell repertoires in COVID-19. Repertoires were generated with immunoSEQ multiplex PCR, while TCRdb's copy carries only in-frame clones and drops some. The sample carries fewer than 350,000 clones, around 85% recorded once. Sequenced: PBMCs or T cells enriched from blood (not recorded which). These receptor sequences come from a young woman who had been exposed to COVID-19. Each CDR3 is given with its conserved first and last residue. The D gene is left open where the match is weak. For some rows the clone size is stated as once, few or many, or as a class when expanded; others skip it.

>NA|NA|TRBJ1-3|TRBV7-2
CASSSSLSGNTIYF
TGTGCCAGCAGTTCAAGCCTCTCTGGAAACACCATATATTTT
>NA|NA|TRBJ2-7|TRBV18
CASSPEGAVPSYEQYF
TGTGCCAGCTCTCCCGAAGGGGCGGTTCCTTCCTACGAGCAGTACTTC
>NA|NA|TRBJ1-1|TRBV19
CASRKGGNRQNTEAFF
TGTGCCAGCAGGAAAGGAGGTAATAGGCAGAACACTGAAGCTTTCTTT
>NA|NA|TRBJ2-6|TRBV28
CASSLPGARSGANVLTF
TGTGCCAGCAGTTTACCAGGGGCGCGCTCTGGGGCCAACGTCCTGACTTTC
>NA|TRBD2|TRBJ2-1|TRBV28
CASSPGGAAYNEQFF
TGTGCCAGCAGCCCCGGGGGGGCCGCTTACAATGAGCAGTTCTTC
>NA|NA|TRBJ1-2|TRBV29-1
CSVDRPPGVGYTF
TGCAGCGTTGACCGTCCCCCAGGGGTCGGCTACACCTTC
>NA|NA|TRBJ2-2|TRBV18
CASSPRGRTGELFF
TGTGCCAGCTCACCCCGTGGGCGTACCGGGGAGCTGTTTTTT
>NA|NA|TRBJ1-2|TRBV28
CASTTGGARGYGYTF
TGTGCCAGCACCACGGGGGGGGCGCGCGGCTATGGCTACACCTTC
>NA|NA|TRBJ2-7|TRBV10-3
CAISGRGRPNSEQYF
TGTGCCATCAGTGGAAGAGGGAGGCCCAACAGCGAGCAGTACTTC
>few|TRBD1|TRBJ1-5|TRBV28
CASSSTGLGQPQHF
TGTGCCAGCAGTTCGACAGGGTTGGGGCAGCCCCAGCATTTT
>NA|TRBD1|TRBJ2-7|TRBV19
CASSENRGAEYF
TGTGCCAGTAGTGAAAACAGGGGAGCGGAGTACTTC
>NA|NA|TRBJ1-1|TRBV19
CASNGQMNTEAFF
TGTGCCAGTAATGGACAGATGAACACTGAAGCTTTCTTT
>NA|TRBD1|TRBJ2-7|TRBV6-1
CASSDGTGWKPYEQYF
TGTGCCAGCAGTGATGGGACAGGGTGGAAGCCCTACGAGCAGTACTTC
>NA|TRBD1|TRBJ1-3|TRBV28
CASSFAGGGNTIYF
TGTGCCAGCAGTTTCGCAGGGGGAGGAAACACCATATATTTT
>NA|NA|TRBJ1-2|TRBV24-1
CATSDPQGVSYTF
TGTGCCACCAGTGATCCACAGGGAGTAAGCTACACCTTC
>NA|NA|TRBJ2-6|TRBV19
CASSTTPTIDSGANVLTF
TGTGCCAGTAGTACCACACCGACAATAGACTCTGGGGCCAACGTCCTGACTTTC
>NA|NA|TRBJ2-1|TRBV15
CATSKTFLGGREFF
TGTGCCACCAGCAAGACCTTTTTGGGGGGGCGAGAGTTCTTC
>NA|NA|TRBJ2-3|TRBV7-3
CASSAGFTDTQYF
TGTGCCAGCAGCGCCGGGTTCACAGATACGCAGTATTTT
>NA|NA|TRBJ2-5|TRBV21-1
CASSTRGTGCYSETQYF
TGTGCCAGCAGCACTAGGGGGACGGGATGTTATTCAGAGACCCAGTACTTC
>once|TRBD1|TRBJ1-5|TRBV30
CAWSQTGLNQPQHF
TGTGCCTGGAGTCAGACAGGGTTAAATCAGCCCCAGCATTTT
>NA|NA|TRBJ2-6|TRBV5-4
CASSFKSSGANVLTF
TGTGCCAGCAGCTTTAAGAGTTCTGGGGCCAACGTCCTGACTTTC
>few|TRBD2|TRBJ2-5|TRBV4-2
CASSAGTSGGARETQYF
TGTGCCAGCAGTGCCGGGACTAGCGGGGGGGCCCGAGAGACCCAGTACTTC
>NA|NA|TRBJ2-5|TRBV19
CASSNLVEYQETQYF
TGTGCCAGTAGTAATTTGGTAGAGTACCAAGAGACCCAGTACTTC
>NA|TRBD2|TRBJ2-7|TRBV28
CASSLAGGPYEQYF
TGTGCCAGCAGCTTAGCGGGAGGGCCCTACGAGCAGTACTTC
>NA|NA|TRBJ1-6|TRBV5-1
CASSLEARVTDNSPLHF
TGCGCCAGCAGCTTGGAGGCCAGGGTGACGGATAATTCACCCCTCCACTTT
>NA|NA|TRBJ1-4|TRBV19
CASSIDARVYEKLFF
TGTGCCAGTAGTATAGATGCGAGGGTTTATGAAAAACTGTTTTTT
>NA|TRBD2|TRBJ2-1|TRBV5-1
CASGLAGNEQFF
TGCGCCAGCGGACTAGCGGGGAATGAGCAGTTCTTC
>NA|TRBD1|TRBJ1-5|TRBV19
CASSTTGSRNQPQHF
TGTGCCAGTAGTACGACAGGGTCTCGCAATCAGCCCCAGCATTTT
>NA|NA|TRBJ1-1|TRBV6-1
CASSEVAGLRTEAFF
TGTGCCAGCAGTGAAGTGGCAGGGTTACGGACTGAAGCTTTCTTT
>NA|TRBD1|TRBJ1-5|TRBV2
CASTRQGGSNQPQHF
TGTGCCAGCACCCGACAGGGCGGAAGCAATCAGCCCCAGCATTTT
>few|TRBD2|TRBJ2-7|TRBV10-3
CAISSGTRGGAGEQYF
TGTGCCATCAGCTCCGGGACTCGCGGGGGGGCGGGCGAGCAGTACTTC
>NA|TRBD2|TRBJ2-1|TRBV10-3
CAISGDPTSGRVGEQFF
TGTGCCATCAGTGGGGACCCCACTAGCGGGAGGGTCGGCGAGCAGTTCTTC
>NA|TRBD1|TRBJ2-1|TRBV9
CASSVSPGDRGYNEQFF
TGTGCCAGCAGCGTTTCTCCCGGGGACAGGGGATACAATGAGCAGTTCTTC
>NA|TRBD1|TRBJ1-1|TRBV4-2
CASSQGTGGVNTEAFF
TGTGCCAGCAGCCAGGGGACAGGGGGCGTGAACACTGAAGCTTTCTTT
>once|TRBD1|TRBJ2-3|TRBV30
CAWSSGTGFTDTQYF
TGTGCCTGGAGTTCCGGGACAGGGTTCACAGATACGCAGTATTTT
>once|TRBD1|TRBJ1-2|TRBV5-1
CASSLSGGTNYGYTF
TGCGCCAGCAGCTTATCAGGGGGGACCAACTATGGCTACACCTTC
>NA|TRBD1|TRBJ1-5|TRBV13
CASSNGQGNQPQHF
TGTGCCAGCAGCAACGGACAGGGTAATCAGCCCCAGCATTTT
>NA|NA|TRBJ2-2|TRBV4-3
CASSQMTGIGELFF
TGCGCCAGCAGCCAAATGACGGGAATCGGGGAGCTGTTTTTT
>NA|TRBD1|TRBJ1-1|TRBV3-1/TRBV3-2
CASSQPQGIKAFF
TGTGCCAGCAGCCAACCACAGGGGATAAAGGCTTTCTTT
>NA|NA|TRBJ2-1|TRBV18
CASSSPRGFASYNEQFF
TGTGCCAGCTCATCACCCCGGGGTTTCGCTTCCTACAATGAGCAGTTCTTC
>NA|TRBD2|TRBJ2-3|TRBV2
CASSVRLAGGDTQYF
TGTGCCAGCAGTGTAAGGCTAGCGGGAGGGGATACGCAGTATTTT
>NA|NA|TRBJ2-7|TRBV7-9
CASSLFPTYEQYF
TGTGCCAGCAGCTTATTTCCTACCTACGAGCAGTACTTC
>NA|TRBD2|TRBJ2-1|TRBV5-1
CASSQTSGGAGEQFF
TGCGCCAGCAGCCAAACTAGCGGGGGGGCGGGCGAGCAGTTCTTC
>NA|NA|TRBJ2-7|TRBV6-5
CASSYHGPGTGYEQYF
TGTGCCAGCAGTTATCACGGTCCCGGGACTGGCTACGAGCAGTACTTC
>NA|TRBD2|TRBJ2-1|TRBV7-2
CASSVDSGGATYNEQFF
TGTGCCAGCAGCGTAGATAGCGGGGGGGCAACCTACAATGAGCAGTTCTTC
>NA|NA|TRBJ2-3|TRBV19
CASSIRGDTQYF
TGTGCCAGTAGTATACGGGGGGATACGCAGTATTTT
>NA|NA|TRBJ2-6|TRBV11-3
CASSLGPTGANVLTF
TGTGCCAGCAGCTTAGGGCCAACAGGGGCCAACGTCCTGACTTTC
>NA|NA|TRBJ1-5|TRBV28
CASSLPPQPQHF
TGTGCCAGCAGTTTACCCCCGCAGCCCCAGCATTTT
>NA|TRBD2|TRBJ2-5|TRBV19
CASSIQGGVQETQYF
TGTGCCAGTAGTATTCAGGGAGGGGTTCAAGAGACCCAGTACTTC
>NA|NA|TRBJ2-6|TRBV28
CASSLTVVGANVLTF
TGTGCCAGCAGTTTGACAGTAGTTGGGGCCAACGTCCTGACTTTC
>NA|NA|TRBJ2-7|TRBV11-2
CASSLESRGDYGEQYF
TGTGCCAGCAGCTTAGAGAGTCGGGGAGACTACGGCGAGCAGTACTTC
>once|NA|TRBJ1-1|TRBV12-3/TRBV12-4
CASSLGGLSEAFF
TGTGCCAGCAGTTTAGGAGGGTTGTCTGAAGCTTTCTTT